This TCR beta chain was recorded in a study of T cell changes during pregnancy in multiple sclerosis. Using immunoSEQ multiplex PCR, the repertoire was profiled, and TCRdb retains in-frame clones only, with some absent. The data contain 40,000 to 55,000 clones, 85% to 95% of them singletons. Trimming removed 5 bases at V and 6 bases at J, with 14 bases between. The CDR3 is made up of 13 amino acids. Germline V gene data show CDR1 as SEHNR and CDR2 as FQNEAQ (reference sequence). The receptor was isolated from a female donor with multiple sclerosis, enrolled in a pregnancy study. The sequences come from CD4+ T cells from peripheral blood mononuclear cells, collected in the third trimester of pregnancy. The V and J genes are TRBV7-9 and TRBJ2-7; tentative D call: TRBD2 (6 bases). The CDR3 region has the DNA TGTGCCAGCAGCCTACGATGGAGGGCCGAGCAGTACTTC. Translated: CASSLRWRAEQYF.